The rows below give T cell receptor beta chains drawn from one sample of a study of cytomegalovirus exposure and HLA in healthy donors. Profiled with immunoSEQ multiplex PCR; TCRdb holds only in-frame clones, not every one. The repertoire holds 150,000 to 200,000 clones, with approximately 72% as singletons. Material: PBMCs. The receptors derive from a human donor in good health. Each CDR3 is given with its conserved first and last residue. The D gene is left open where the match is weak.

d_call | v_call | cdr3_aa
. | TRBV15 | CATSSDRMNQPQHF
. | TRBV29-1 | CSVEPPDRNTEAFF
. | TRBV10-3 | CAISNLSVADTQYF
. | TRBV5-5 | CASSSEVRGSPLHF
TRBD1 | TRBV19 | CASRYGQDRAYEQYF
. | TRBV2 | CASSATAGLGAFF
. | TRBV5-4 | CASSLDGVLAKNIQYF
. | TRBV7-3 | CASSPTNARNTGELFF
TRBD1 | TRBV27 | CASSMTGDTEAFF
. | TRBV4-1 | CASSLNLREGNTEAFF
. | TRBV2 | CASRQPSSGNTIYF
. | TRBV27 | CASTPTQGSDTQYF
TRBD1 | TRBV6-5 | CASSRDRGPGEKLFF
TRBD2 | TRBV19 | CASSIPSGGFYNEQFF
TRBD2 | TRBV29-1 | CSVEEFLAGSSYEQYF
TRBD2 | TRBV11-2 | CASSFTSGGGARETQYF
. | TRBV19 | CASSAGRVSNSPLHF
. | TRBV5-5 | CASSRGGSNYGYTF
TRBD2 | TRBV7-9 | CASSFALAPGLVFADTQYF
TRBD1 | TRBV6-5 | CASSYPGTGVAGYTF
. | TRBV9 | CASSPALTRGAEAFF
. | TRBV5-1 | CASSLEAGSRETQYF
TRBD1 | TRBV5-6 | CASSLGGTGDEKLFF
. | TRBV7-6 | CASSLTFQETQYF
. | TRBV10-3 | CAIRGEQGSGSGANVLTF
. | TRBV30 | CAWSGRSGWEEKLFF
. | TRBV2 | CASNQGSRVEQYF
. | TRBV7-8 | CASSLEQAREQYF
TRBD1 | TRBV5-1 | CASSLYRGQGEKLFF
. | TRBV5-4 | CASSLSTATKISSSYEQYF
. | TRBV5-1 | CASSPLAARTDTQYF
. | TRBV15 | CATSRDGAAKNTEAFF
. | TRBV4-1 | CASSRLGGQETQYF
TRBD2 | TRBV11-3 | CASSLAGGRETQYF
. | TRBV30 | CAWSVQSNQPQHF
. | TRBV7-7 | CASGYREKETQYF
TRBD1 | TRBV11-2 | CASSLTGAPNTEAFF
TRBD2 | TRBV7-2 | CASKASGGADEQFF
TRBD1 | TRBV6-1 | CASSDRGRGETQYF
. | TRBV4-2 | CASSPPGSSYEQYF
. | TRBV29-1 | CSVEGSKRSSGTQYF
TRBD2 | TRBV4-2 | CASSPIAGLLDEQFF
. | TRBV2 | CASSEQGNQPQHF
. | TRBV2 | CASSVVNTGELFF
TRBD2 | TRBV7-2 | CASSLTKLAGGPREQYF
. | TRBV20-1 | CSASVSDGYTF
. | TRBV5-1 | CASSSSWSAEVTGELFF
. | TRBV7-9 | CASRLSHSPLHF
. | TRBV27 | CASSLLVNTGELFF
. | TRBV19 | CASSIGAASTDTQYF
TRBD2 | TRBV5-8 | CASSFAGGSYNEQFF
TRBD2 | TRBV5-1 | CASKDPSGASYEQYF
. | TRBV6-5 | CASSRIPNEGAEAFF
. | TRBV9 | CASSVESGRGEKLFF
. | TRBV5-6 | CASSLRSSLYEQYF
. | TRBV7-3 | CASSLMGALGETQYF